This TCR beta chain comes out of a study of T cell responses to AZD1222 COVID-19 vaccine. Study conclusions and caveats: Nearly half of spike-specific TCRs reportedly go after variant regions that carry no mutations. Spike-specific TCR breadth and depth rose after two AZD1222 doses.

The CDR3 is 17 residues long. V gave up 6 bases and J gave up 4 bases, with 22 bases separating them. In germline, CDR1 is SNHLY, CDR2 FYNNEI. Comment on this clone: The antigen is undetermined.

Sequencing used immunoSEQ multiplex PCR; TCRdb keeps in-frame clones, though not all of them. Of about 140,000 clones in the sample, around 90% were seen once. Source: peripheral blood, taken on day 0 of AZD1222 vaccination. V usage is TRBV2 and J usage is TRBJ2-1; perhaps TRBD1 as D (6 bases). This TCR was sampled from an adult in good health. In nucleotides, the CDR3 is TGTGCCAGCAGAACCACAGGGTTGGGGGCTGGATACAATGAGCAGTTCTTC. Amino acids: CASRTTGLGAGYNEQFF.